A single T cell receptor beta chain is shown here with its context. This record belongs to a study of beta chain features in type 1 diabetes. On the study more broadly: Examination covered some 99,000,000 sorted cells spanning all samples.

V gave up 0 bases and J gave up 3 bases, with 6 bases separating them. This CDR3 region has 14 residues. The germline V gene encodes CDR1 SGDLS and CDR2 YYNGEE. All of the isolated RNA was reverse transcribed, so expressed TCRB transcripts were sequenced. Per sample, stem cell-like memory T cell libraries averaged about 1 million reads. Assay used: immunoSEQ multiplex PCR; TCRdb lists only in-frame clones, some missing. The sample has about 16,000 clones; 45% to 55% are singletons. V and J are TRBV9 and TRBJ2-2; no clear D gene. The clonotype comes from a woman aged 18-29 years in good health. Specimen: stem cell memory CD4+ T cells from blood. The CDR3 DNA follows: TGTGCCAGCAGCGTAGGGGCTGACACCGGGGAGCTGTTTTTT. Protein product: CASSVGADTGELFF.